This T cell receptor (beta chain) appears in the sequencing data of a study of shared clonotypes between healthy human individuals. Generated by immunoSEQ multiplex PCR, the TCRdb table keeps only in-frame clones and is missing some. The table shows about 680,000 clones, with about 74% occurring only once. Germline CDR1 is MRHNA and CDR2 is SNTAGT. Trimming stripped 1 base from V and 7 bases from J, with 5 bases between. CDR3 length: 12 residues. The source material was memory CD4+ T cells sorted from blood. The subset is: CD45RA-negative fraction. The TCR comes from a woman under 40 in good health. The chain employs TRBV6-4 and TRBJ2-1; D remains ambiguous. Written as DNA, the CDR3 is TGTGCCAGCAGTGACTATAGAAATGAGCAGTTCTTC. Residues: CASSDYRNEQFF.